The source of this T cell receptor (beta chain) is a study of radiotherapy plus CTLA-4 blockade in lung cancer. In germline, CDR1 is SGHRS, CDR2 YFSETQ. This CDR3 has 13 residues. Trimming stripped 6 bases from V and 5 bases from J, with 12 bases between. The protocol was immunoSEQ multiplex PCR, while the TCRdb copy is restricted to in-frame clones and leaves out a portion. The sample consists of around 100,000 clones, under 85% of them appearing once. This chain joins TRBV5-1 and TRBJ2-1; no definite D call. The clonotype originates from a human donor with non-small cell lung cancer who had a partial response to radiotherapy plus ipilimumab. Some clones in this sample may be carry-over from other donors' samples. The material was peripheral blood, obtained from a patient treated with radiotherapy plus ipilimumab. In nucleotides, the CDR3 is TGCGCCAGCACTACGACTGAAAACAATGAGCAGTTCTTC. It yields the protein CASTTTENNEQFF.